This entry concerns a single TCR beta chain. Its antigen is as yet unknown. This record comes from a study of PD-1 blockade in mismatch repair-deficient tumors. Study-wide background: Enrolled about 2013-2017, patients had progressing, pretreated mismatch repair-deficient cancers of about a dozen types. General study results and limits: Rapid post-treatment expansion, then contraction, generally preceding radiologic response, marked tumor-resident clones.

Unmatched junction bases numbered 9, after V lost 6 bases and J lost 0 bases. The CDR3 extends over 16 amino acids. Germline CDR1 WNHNN, CDR2 SYGVQD (reference sequence). All patients were mismatch repair deficient, assessed by either PCR or immunohistochemistry. Three pembrolizumab responders had their TCRs sequenced. Generated by immunoSEQ multiplex PCR, the TCRdb table keeps only in-frame clones and is missing some. The sample shows roughly 49,000 clones, around three quarters of them seen only once. The receptor's source is an adult with mismatch repair-deficient cancer. This chain joins TRBV10-1 and TRBJ2-3; 7 nucleotides agree with TRBD2. Sequencing used PBMCs, obtained before pembrolizumab treatment. DNA of the CDR3: TGCGCCAGCAGCCCACTAGCGCGGACTAGCACAGATACGCAGTATTTT. Translation gives CASSPLARTSTDTQYF.